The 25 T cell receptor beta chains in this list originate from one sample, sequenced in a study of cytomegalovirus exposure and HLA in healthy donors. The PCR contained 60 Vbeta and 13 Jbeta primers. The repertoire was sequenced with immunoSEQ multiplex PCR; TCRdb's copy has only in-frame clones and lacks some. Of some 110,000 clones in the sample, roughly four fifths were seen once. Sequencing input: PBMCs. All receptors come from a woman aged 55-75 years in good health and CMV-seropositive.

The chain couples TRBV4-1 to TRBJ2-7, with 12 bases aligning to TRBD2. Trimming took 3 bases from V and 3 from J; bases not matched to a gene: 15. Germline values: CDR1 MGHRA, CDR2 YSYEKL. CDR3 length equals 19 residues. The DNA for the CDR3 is TGCGCCAGCAGCCAGATCCCCATTGGACTAGCGGGAAAAAACTACGAGCAGTACTTC. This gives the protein CASSQIPIGLAGKNYEQYF.

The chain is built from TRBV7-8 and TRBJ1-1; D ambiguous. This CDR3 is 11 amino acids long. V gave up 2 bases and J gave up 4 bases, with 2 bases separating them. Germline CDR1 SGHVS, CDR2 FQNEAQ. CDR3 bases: TGTGCCAGCAGCTTACGCACTGAAGCTTTCTTT. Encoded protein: CASSLRTEAFF.

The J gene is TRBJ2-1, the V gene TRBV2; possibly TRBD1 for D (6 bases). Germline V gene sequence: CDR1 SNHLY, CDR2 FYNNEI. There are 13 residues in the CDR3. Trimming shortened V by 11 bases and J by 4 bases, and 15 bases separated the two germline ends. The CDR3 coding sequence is TGTGCCGGGTCAGCACAGGGATACAATGAGCAGTTCTTC. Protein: CAGSAQGYNEQFF.

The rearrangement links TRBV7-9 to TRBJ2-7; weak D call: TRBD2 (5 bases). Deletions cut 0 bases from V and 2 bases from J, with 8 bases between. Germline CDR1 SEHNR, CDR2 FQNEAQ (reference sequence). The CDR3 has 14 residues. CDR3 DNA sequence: TGTGCCAGCAGCTTAGCGACGGGGACCTACGAGCAGTACTTC. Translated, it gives CASSLATGTYEQYF.

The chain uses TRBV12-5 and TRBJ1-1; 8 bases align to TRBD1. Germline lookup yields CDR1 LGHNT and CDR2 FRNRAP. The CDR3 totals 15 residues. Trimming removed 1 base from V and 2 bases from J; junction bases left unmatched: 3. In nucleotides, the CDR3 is TGTGCTAGTGGTTTGGCGACAGGGGTAAACACTGAAGCTTTCTTT. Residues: CASGLATGVNTEAFF.

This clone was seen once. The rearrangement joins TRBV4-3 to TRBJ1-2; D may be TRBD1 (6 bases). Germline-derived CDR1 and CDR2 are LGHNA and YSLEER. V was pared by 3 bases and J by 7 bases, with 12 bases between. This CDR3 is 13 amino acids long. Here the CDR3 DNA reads TGCGCCAGCAGCCAGAAACAGGGACCTGGCTACACCTTC. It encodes CASSQKQGPGYTF.

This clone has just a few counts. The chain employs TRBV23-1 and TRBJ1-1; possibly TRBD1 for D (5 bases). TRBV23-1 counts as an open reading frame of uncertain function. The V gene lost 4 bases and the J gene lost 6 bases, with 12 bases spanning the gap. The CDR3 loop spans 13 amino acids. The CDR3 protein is CASSPPWGAEAFF. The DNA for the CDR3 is TGCGCCAGCAGTCCCCCGTGGGGGGCTGAAGCTTTCTTT.

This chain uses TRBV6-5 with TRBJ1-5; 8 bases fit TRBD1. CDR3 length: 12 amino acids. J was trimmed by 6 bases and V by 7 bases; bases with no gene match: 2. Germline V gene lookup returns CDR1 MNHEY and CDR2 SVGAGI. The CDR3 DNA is TGTGCCAGCAACACAGGGGGTCAGCCCCAGCATTTT. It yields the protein CASNTGGQPQHF.

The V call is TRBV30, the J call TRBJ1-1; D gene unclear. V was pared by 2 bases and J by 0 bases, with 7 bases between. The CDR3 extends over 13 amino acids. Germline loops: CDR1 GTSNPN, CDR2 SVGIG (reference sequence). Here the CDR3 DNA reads TGTGCCTGGAGTTATACAGTGAACACTGAAGCTTTCTTT. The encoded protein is CAWSYTVNTEAFF.

CDR3 nucleotides: TGTGCCAGCAGATCGCACCGGGACAGGGGCACAGATACGCAGTATTTT. Protein product: CASRSHRDRGTDTQYF. The chain carries TRBV6-6 and TRBJ2-3, with 9 nucleotides matching TRBD1. Per germline, CDR1 MNHNY and CDR2 SVGAGI (reference sequence). V dropped 6 bases and J dropped 1; count of bases not matched to a gene: 8. This CDR3 comprises 16 residues.

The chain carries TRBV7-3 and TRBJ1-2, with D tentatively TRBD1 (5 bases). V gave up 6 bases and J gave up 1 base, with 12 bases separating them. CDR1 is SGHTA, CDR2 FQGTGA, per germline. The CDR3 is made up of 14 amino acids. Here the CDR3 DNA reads TGTGCCAGCAGTCCCGGGGGAGTTAACTATGGCTACACCTTC. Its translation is CASSPGGVNYGYTF.

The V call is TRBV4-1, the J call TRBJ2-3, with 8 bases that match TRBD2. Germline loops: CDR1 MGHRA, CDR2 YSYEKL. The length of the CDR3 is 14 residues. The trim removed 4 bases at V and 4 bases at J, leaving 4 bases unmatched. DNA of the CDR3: TGCGCCAGCAGCCGAGCGGGAGCCCCAGATACGCAGTATTTT. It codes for CASSRAGAPDTQYF.

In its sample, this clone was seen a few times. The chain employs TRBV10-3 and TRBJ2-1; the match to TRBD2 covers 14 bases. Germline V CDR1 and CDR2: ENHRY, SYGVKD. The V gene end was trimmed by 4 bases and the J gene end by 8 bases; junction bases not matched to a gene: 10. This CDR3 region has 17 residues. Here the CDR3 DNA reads TGTGCCATCAGTGGGGCGACTAGCGGGAGGGTGGTTGATGAGCAGTTCTTC. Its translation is CAISGATSGRVVDEQFF.

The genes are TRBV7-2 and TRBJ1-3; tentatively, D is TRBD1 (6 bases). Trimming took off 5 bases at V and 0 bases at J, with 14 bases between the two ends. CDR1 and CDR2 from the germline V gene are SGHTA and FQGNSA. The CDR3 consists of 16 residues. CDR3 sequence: CASSARTATSGNTIYF. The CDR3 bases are TGTGCCAGCAGCGCCCGGACAGCGACCTCTGGAAACACCATATATTTT.

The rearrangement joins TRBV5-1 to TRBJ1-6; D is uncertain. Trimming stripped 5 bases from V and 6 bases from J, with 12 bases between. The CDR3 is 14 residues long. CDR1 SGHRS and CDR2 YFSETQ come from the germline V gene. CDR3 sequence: CASSRSGSNSPLHF. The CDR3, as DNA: TGCGCCAGCAGTCGGTCGGGATCTAATTCACCCCTCCACTTT.

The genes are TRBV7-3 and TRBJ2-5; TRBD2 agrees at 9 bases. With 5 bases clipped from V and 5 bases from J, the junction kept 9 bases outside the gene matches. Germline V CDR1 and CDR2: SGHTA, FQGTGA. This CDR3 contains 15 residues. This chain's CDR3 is CASSLTGLALETQYF. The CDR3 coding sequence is TGTGCCAGCAGCCTGACGGGACTAGCTTTGGAGACCCAGTACTTC.

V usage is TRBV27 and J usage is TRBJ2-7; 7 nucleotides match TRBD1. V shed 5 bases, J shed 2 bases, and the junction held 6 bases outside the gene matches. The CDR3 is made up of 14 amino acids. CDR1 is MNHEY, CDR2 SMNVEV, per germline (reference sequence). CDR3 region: CASSIPGQTYEQYF. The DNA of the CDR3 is TGTGCCAGCAGTATACCGGGACAGACCTACGAGCAGTACTTC.

DNA of the CDR3: TGTGCCAGCATCCGGGGACAGGGGTCCTACGAGCAGTACTTC. This encodes CASIRGQGSYEQYF. The chain combines TRBV6-6 with TRBJ2-7; TRBD1 matches at 10 bases. V shed 7 bases, J shed 1 base, and the junction held 4 bases outside the gene matches. The germline gives CDR1 MNHNY, CDR2 SVGAGI (reference sequence). The CDR3 runs 14 residues.

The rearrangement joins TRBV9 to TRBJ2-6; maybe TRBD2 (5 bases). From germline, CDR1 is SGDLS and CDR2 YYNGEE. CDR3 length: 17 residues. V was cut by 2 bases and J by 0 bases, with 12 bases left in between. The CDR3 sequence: CASSVHPGDSGANVLTF. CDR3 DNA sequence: TGTGCCAGCAGCGTTCACCCCGGGGACTCTGGGGCCAACGTCCTGACTTTC.

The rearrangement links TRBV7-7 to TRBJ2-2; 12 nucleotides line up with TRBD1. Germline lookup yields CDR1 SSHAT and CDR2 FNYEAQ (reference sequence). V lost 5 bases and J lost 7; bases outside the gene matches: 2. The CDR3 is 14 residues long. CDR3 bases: TGTGCCAGCAGCAGGGACAGGGGGCACGGGGAGCTGTTTTTT. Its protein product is CASSRDRGHGELFF.

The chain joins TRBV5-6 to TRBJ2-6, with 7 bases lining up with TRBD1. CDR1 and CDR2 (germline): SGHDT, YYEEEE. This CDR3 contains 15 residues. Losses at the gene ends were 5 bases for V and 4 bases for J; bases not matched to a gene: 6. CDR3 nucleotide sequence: TGTGCCAGCAGACACAGGGGTAAAGGGGCCAACGTCCTGACTTTC. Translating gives CASRHRGKGANVLTF.

Here the CDR3 reads CASSQAPQINLYGYTF. CDR3 coding DNA: TGCGCCAGCAGCCAAGCCCCCCAGATAAACCTCTATGGCTACACCTTC. V is TRBV4-1 and J is TRBJ1-2, with no clear D. The CDR3 extends over 16 amino acids. V was trimmed by 1 base and J by 4 bases, leaving 16 bases between them. CDR1 and CDR2 from the germline V gene are MGHRA and YSYEKL.

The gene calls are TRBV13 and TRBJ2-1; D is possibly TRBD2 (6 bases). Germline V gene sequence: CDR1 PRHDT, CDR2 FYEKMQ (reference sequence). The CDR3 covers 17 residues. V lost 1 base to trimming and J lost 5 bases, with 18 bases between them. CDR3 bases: TGTGCCAGCAGCTTAGAGTCTAGCGCCTATAGGGACAATGAGCAGTTCTTC. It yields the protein CASSLESSAYRDNEQFF. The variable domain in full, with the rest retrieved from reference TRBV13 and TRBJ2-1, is AAGVIQSPRHLIKEKRETATLKCYPIPRHDTVYWYQQGPGQDPQFLISFYEKMQSDKGSIPDRFSAQQFSDYHSELNMSSLELGDSALYFCASSLESSAYRDNEQFFGPGTRLTVL.

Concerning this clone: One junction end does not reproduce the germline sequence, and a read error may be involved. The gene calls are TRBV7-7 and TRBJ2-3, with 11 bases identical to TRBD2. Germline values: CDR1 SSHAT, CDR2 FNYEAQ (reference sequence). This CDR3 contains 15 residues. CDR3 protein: CASSLAGGRTDTQYF. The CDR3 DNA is TGTGCTAGCAGCTTAGCGGGGGGGCGGACAGATACGCAGTATTTT.

This CDR3 is CASSGPGTGGSDQPQHF. In nucleotides, the CDR3 is TGTGCCAGCAGTGGCCCAGGGACAGGGGGCTCAGATCAGCCCCAGCATTTT. The J gene is TRBJ1-5, the V gene TRBV2, with 12 bases lining up with TRBD1. The junction had 9 bases not matched to a gene; V was cut back by 4 bases and J by 5 bases. Germline loops: CDR1 SNHLY, CDR2 FYNNEI. The CDR3 sequence is 17 residues long.